Given below is one T cell receptor (beta chain) in context. The PCR employed 60 Vbeta primers together with 13 Jbeta primers. Measured with immunoSEQ multiplex PCR; TCRdb has only the in-frame clones, and not every one. Among more than 130,000 clones listed, about 82% were seen once. This sample is drawn from a study of cytomegalovirus exposure and HLA in healthy donors. This CDR3 comprises 13 residues. Germline V gives CDR1 SGHRS, CDR2 YFSETQ. V shed 4 bases, J shed 2 bases, and the junction held 1 base outside the gene matches. The specimen was PBMCs. V gene TRBV5-1 combines with J gene TRBJ2-5, with 8 bases lining up with TRBD1. The sequence was obtained from a man under 40 in good health and CMV-seronegative. The CDR3 nucleotides are TGCGCCAGCAGCGGACAGGGTCAAGAGACCCAGTACTTC. Amino acid sequence: CASSGQGQETQYF. Using reference TRBV5-1 and TRBJ2-5 for the parts outside the CDR3, the full variable domain is KAGVTQTPRYLIKTRGQQVTLSCSPISGHRSVSWYQQTPGQGLQFLFEYFSETQRNKGNFPGRFSGRQFSNSRSEMNVSTLELGDSALYLCASSGQGQETQYFGPGTRLLVL.